The 29 T cell receptor beta chains in this list originate from one sample, sequenced in a study of human T cells and chemical hapten exposure. Time point defined: patch test 2, 6 weeks after DPC sensitization. The treatment: therapeutic diphenylcyclopropenone sensitization with weekly scalp DPC. TCRdb reprocessed the RACE reads with MiXCR, giving one entry per CDR3 protein. This sample has about 380,000 distinct CDR3 sequences; about 6.3% occur once, and the top ten carry under 7%. The sequences come from whole blood, collected in connection with sensitization to the hapten diphenylcyclopropenone (DPC). The receptors were sampled from a woman aged 18-29 years with alopecia areata. Some clones in this sample may be carry-over from other donors' samples.

Here the CDR3 DNA reads TGTGCCAGCAGCGGGAAAGAATCCCGCACAGATACGCAGTATTTT. Translation gives CASSGKESRTDTQYF. V usage is TRBV5-4 and J usage is TRBJ2-3; D gene unclear. The CDR3 sequence is 15 residues long. Between the trimmed V and J ends, which lost 4 bases and 1 base, there was a span of 13 bases. Germline V gene data show CDR1 as SGHNT and CDR2 as YYREEE (reference sequence). The full variable domain, its missing parts supplied by reference TRBV5-4 and TRBJ2-3, is ETGVTQSPTHLIKTRGQQVTLRCSSQSGHNTVSWYQQALGQGPQFIFQYYREEENGRGNFPPRFSGLQFPNYSSELNVNALELDDSALYLCASSGKESRTDTQYFGPGTRLTVL.

This clonotype was seen more than once but under ten times. The chain couples TRBV5-1 to TRBJ1-1; the D gene is possibly TRBD1 (5 bases). The germline V gene encodes CDR1 SGHRS and CDR2 YFSETQ. Between the trimmed V and J ends, which lost 3 bases and 4 bases, there was a span of 22 bases. The length of the CDR3 is 17 residues. CDR3 sequence: CASSYGSGGDPGTEAFF. CDR3 sequence (DNA): TGCGCCAGCAGCTACGGTAGTGGGGGAGACCCTGGCACTGAAGCTTTCTTT.

In its sample, this clonotype was seen a few times. This rearrangement joins TRBV29-1 to TRBJ2-3; D may correspond to TRBD1 or TRBD2 (5 bases each). The CDR3 totals 13 residues. CDR1 is SQVTM, CDR2 ANQGSEA, per germline. The ends were cut back, 5 bases at V and 3 bases at J, with 12 bases in the middle. CDR3 sequence (DNA): TGCAGCGTTCCAGGGAGCAGGACAGATACGCAGTATTTT. Translated: CSVPGSRTDTQYF.

Only a few counts were recorded for this clonotype. V is TRBV28 and J is TRBJ1-1; no clear D gene. CDR1 MDHEN and CDR2 SYDVKM come from the germline V gene. V lost 2 bases and J 7 bases, leaving 11 bases between the germline ends. CDR3 length equals 13 residues. The CDR3 DNA reads TGTGCCAGCAGTTTAGTCTCTTGGGGTGAAGCTTTCTTT. The encoded protein is CASSLVSWGEAFF.

There are a few counts of this clonotype. The rearrangement links TRBV9 to TRBJ2-3; 9 nucleotides align to TRBD2. Germline CDR1 reads SGDLS; CDR2 reads YYNGEE. The CDR3 consists of 15 residues. The trim removed 4 bases at V and 4 bases at J, leaving 7 bases unmatched. This CDR3 is CASSFSGGEADTQYF. CDR3 nucleotide sequence: TGTGCCAGCAGCTTTAGCGGGGGAGAGGCAGATACGCAGTATTTT.

This clonotype was seen many times. The J gene is TRBJ2-7, the V gene TRBV12-3 or TRBV12-4; 8 bases agree with TRBD1. The V and J ends lost 1 base and 10 bases, in that order; junction bases with no gene match: 3. CDR3 size: 12 residues. The CDR3 DNA reads TGTGCCAGCAGTTTAGGACAGGGGAAACAGTACTTC. As protein: CASSLGQGKQYF.

Many counts were recorded for this clonotype. This rearrangement joins TRBV7-2 to TRBJ2-1; D is ambiguous. CDR3 length: 12 residues. The germline V gene has CDR1 SGHTA and CDR2 FQGNSA. Trimming removed 5 bases at V and 9 bases at J, with 11 bases between. The CDR3 loop reads CASSLKLGEQFF. The DNA for the CDR3 is TGTGCCAGCAGCCTAAAGTTGGGTGAGCAGTTCTTC.

This clonotype occurred many times. This chain uses TRBV6-2 or TRBV6-3 with TRBJ1-2; D call uncertain. The V end was cut by 6 bases, the J end by 1 base, with 6 bases between. In germline, CDR1 is MNHEY, CDR2 SVGEGT. This CDR3 is built from 12 residues. The CDR3 nucleotides are TGTGCCAGCAGGACGTATAACTATGGCTACACCTTC. Protein product: CASRTYNYGYTF.

This clonotype was seen repeatedly, ten times or more. The chain joins TRBV4-1 to TRBJ1-1; 7 bases agree with TRBD1. This CDR3 is built from 15 residues. CDR1 is MGHRA and CDR2 is YSYEKL in the germline V gene. V was clipped by 1 base and J by 7 bases; unmatched bases: 9. CDR3 protein: CASSQGRGQANEAFF. In nucleotides, the CDR3 is TGCGCCAGCAGCCAAGGCCGAGGACAGGCTAATGAAGCTTTCTTT.

This clonotype showed up just a few times. The rearrangement uses TRBV4-1 and TRBJ1-5, with D tentatively TRBD1 (6 bases). Per germline, CDR1 MGHRA and CDR2 YSYEKL. V was clipped by 4 bases and J by 4 bases, with 11 bases between them. The CDR3 length is 14 residues. This CDR3 is CASSRIGQNQPQHF. CDR3 in DNA: TGCGCCAGCAGCCGGATTGGACAGAATCAGCCCCAGCATTTT.

This clonotype has ten or more counts. This chain connects TRBV7-8 to TRBJ1-2, with D perhaps TRBD1 (5 bases). Deletions cut 1 base from V and 8 bases from J, with 11 bases between. Germline loops: CDR1 SGHVS, CDR2 FQNEAQ. CDR3 length equals 13 residues. The chain's CDR3 is CASSLVRGEGYTF. The DNA of the CDR3 is TGTGCCAGCAGCTTAGTGAGGGGCGAAGGCTACACCTTC.

This clonotype was counted at least ten times. The chain carries TRBV3-1 and TRBJ1-6; D gene unclear. Germline CDR1 and CDR2: LGHDT and YNNKEL (reference sequence). Trimming cost V 0 bases and J 7 bases, with 10 bases left between them. The CDR3 has 15 residues. The CDR3 spells CASSQDNAVNSPLHF. The CDR3 DNA is TGTGCCAGCAGCCAAGACAATGCGGTGAATTCACCCCTCCACTTT.

With respect to this clonotype: Compared with germline, one end of the junction differs, possibly owing to a read error. The chain has TRBV4-3 and TRBJ2-3; 8 nucleotides line up with TRBD2. In germline, CDR1 is LGHNA, CDR2 YSLEER. CDR3 length: 14 residues. This chain's CDR3 is CASSQGAGVDTRYF. In DNA form, the CDR3 reads TGCGCCAGCAGCCAAGGAGCGGGGGTGGATACGCGGTATTTT.

This clonotype has ten or more counts. The genes are TRBV20-1 and TRBJ1-5; D is undetermined. The germline V gene encodes CDR1 DFQATT and CDR2 SNEGSKA (reference sequence). The CDR3 is made up of 16 amino acids. The V gene lost 0 bases and the J gene lost 6 bases, with 18 bases spanning the gap. The CDR3 reads CSAREVILHSGQPQHF. CDR3 in DNA: TGCAGTGCTAGAGAGGTGATCCTACACTCTGGTCAGCCCCAGCATTTT.

Turning to this clonotype: Since a much larger clone is just one base distant, this may be a read error. This sequence joins TRBV7-3 and TRBJ1-6; 9 nucleotides match TRBD1. Per the germline V gene, CDR1 is SGHTA and CDR2 is FQGTGA. CDR3 length equals 16 residues. The CDR3: CASSLSGTGRNSPLRF. The CDR3 nucleotides read TGTGCCAGCAGCTTAAGCGGGACAGGGCGGAATTCACCCCTCCGCTTT.

Many counts were recorded for this clonotype. This rearrangement joins TRBV4-3 to TRBJ1-6; 7 bases align to TRBD1. This CDR3 has 15 residues. Germline V CDR1 and CDR2: LGHNA, YSLEER. The V and J ends lost 3 bases and 7 bases, in that order; junction bases with no gene match: 6. The CDR3 nucleotides read TGCGCCAGCAGCCACTTGACAGGGACCAATTCACCCCTCCACTTT. It is translated as CASSHLTGTNSPLHF.

This clonotype was observed many times. This chain connects TRBV5-6 to TRBJ1-2; the D gene is possibly TRBD1 (5 bases). The V and J ends lost 3 bases and 6 bases respectively, with 9 bases between them. The CDR3 contains 12 residues. Germline CDR1 reads SGHDT; CDR2 reads YYEEEE. The CDR3 sequence: CASSYTGDGYTF. In DNA form, the CDR3 reads TGTGCCAGCAGCTATACAGGTGATGGCTACACCTTC.

This clonotype was seen more than once but under ten times. This chain links TRBV12-5 with TRBJ2-3; 14 bases are shared with TRBD2. The CDR3 extends over 18 amino acids. Germline V gene sequence: CDR1 LGHNT, CDR2 FRNRAP. V shed 2 bases and J 6 bases; nucleotides not matched to a gene: 10. DNA of the CDR3: TGTGCTAGTGGTTTGAACCCAGGACTAGCGGGGGGTGCGGATACGCAGTATTTT. Protein sequence: CASGLNPGLAGGADTQYF.

The chain uses TRBV24-1 and TRBJ1-5; 9 bases align to TRBD1. Germline loops: CDR1 KGHDR, CDR2 SFDVKD. The CDR3 length is 18 residues. Losses at the gene ends were 1 base for V and 0 bases for J; bases not matched to a gene: 6. The CDR3 DNA sequence: TGTGCCACCAGTGATTTTGCCCGGGACAGGGATAGCAATCAGCCCCAGCATTTT. It yields the protein CATSDFARDRDSNQPQHF.

This clonotype came up many times. The CDR3 is CASSLVQGLDTEAFF. The CDR3 nucleotides read TGTGCCAGCAGCTTAGTACAGGGCCTCGACACTGAAGCTTTCTTT. The chain carries TRBV7-2 and TRBJ1-1; TRBD1 might be the D (6 bases). The CDR3 loop spans 15 amino acids. The V end lost 1 base, the J end lost 3 bases, and 12 bases lay between the germline ends. Germline V gene data show CDR1 as SGHTA and CDR2 as FQGNSA.

This clonotype was seen ten or more times. V and J are TRBV5-6 and TRBJ1-1, with 7 bases matching TRBD1. CDR1 and CDR2 from the germline V gene are SGHDT and YYEEEE. J was trimmed by 6 bases and V by 3 bases; bases with no gene match: 11. The CDR3 has 15 residues. CDR3 in amino acids: CASSSTGDSLAEAFF. CDR3 DNA: TGTGCCAGCAGCTCGACTGGGGACAGCCTTGCTGAAGCTTTCTTT.

The rearrangement links TRBV18 to TRBJ2-7; D is possibly TRBD2 (5 bases). The V gene lost 4 bases and the J gene lost 1 base, with 8 bases spanning the gap. The CDR3 has 13 amino acids. CDR1 and CDR2 (germline): KGHSH, LQKENI. The CDR3 spells CASSLGESYEQYF. The CDR3 nucleotides read TGTGCCAGCTCACTCGGGGAATCCTACGAGCAGTACTTC.

This clonotype was observed a few times. The chain recombines TRBV25-1 with TRBJ2-7; no clear D. The V end lost 4 bases, the J end lost 0 bases, and 10 bases lay between the germline ends. Germline V lookup: CDR1 MGHDK, CDR2 SYGVNS. The CDR3 loop spans 14 amino acids. As DNA, the CDR3 is TGTGCCAGCAGTGCCGACCGGTCCTCCTACGAGCAGTACTTC. Translation gives CASSADRSSYEQYF.

This clonotype was observed a handful of times. The V and J genes are TRBV6-6 and TRBJ2-7; 9 positions match TRBD1. Germline loops: CDR1 MNHNY, CDR2 SVGAGI (reference sequence). After removal of 1 base from V and 4 bases from J, the junction contained 8 bases not matched to a gene. This CDR3 is 16 amino acids long. As DNA, the CDR3 is TGTGCCAGCAGTTACTACCTGGGACAGGGCGAATACGAGCAGTACTTC. It is translated as CASSYYLGQGEYEQYF.

The chain carries TRBV12-3 or TRBV12-4 and TRBJ2-1; D possibly corresponds to TRBD2 (6 bases). The V end was cut by 5 bases, the J end by 2 bases, with 13 bases between. CDR3 size: 15 residues. The CDR3 sequence: CASSPAGSTYNEQFF. The CDR3 DNA sequence: TGTGCCAGCAGTCCCGCGGGGAGTACCTACAATGAGCAGTTCTTC.

This clonotype has a count of ten or more. V is TRBV5-5 and J is TRBJ1-1, with D uncertain. CDR3 length: 14 residues. V dropped 0 bases and J dropped 3 bases, with 9 bases sitting between them. The germline V gene encodes CDR1 SGHKS and CDR2 YYEKEE (reference sequence). As DNA, the CDR3 is TGTGCCAGCAGCTTGGACCTTTTCGACACTGAAGCTTTCTTT. Translating gives CASSLDLFDTEAFF.

In its sample, this clonotype was seen a few times. The chain couples TRBV29-1 to TRBJ2-5; 11 nucleotides agree with TRBD1. The ends lost 8 bases at V and 5 bases at J; junction bases unmatched: 10. Germline assignment: CDR1 SQVTM and CDR2 ANQGSEA. The CDR3 runs to 14 residues. CDR3 nucleotide sequence: TGCAGCACCAGTGGGGACAGGGGGGATGAGACCCAGTACTTC. This codes for CSTSGDRGDETQYF.

This clonotype was observed a handful of times. The chain employs TRBV6-2 or TRBV6-3 and TRBJ1-2, with 9 bases aligning to TRBD1. The CDR3 spans 14 residues. From germline, CDR1 is MNHEY and CDR2 SVGEGT. Trimming at V came to 4 bases and at J to 5 bases, leaving 5 bases not matched to a gene. The CDR3 loop is CASSSEGTGYGYTF. Here the CDR3 DNA reads TGTGCCAGCAGTTCCGAGGGGACAGGGTATGGCTACACCTTC.

This rearrangement joins TRBV12-3 or TRBV12-4 to TRBJ1-5, with a weak D call TRBD1 (6 bases). The CDR3 consists of 15 residues. V was clipped by 3 bases and J by 2 bases, with 11 bases between them. The CDR3 DNA reads as TGTGCCAGCAGTTTGATAGGGGGGCGCAATCAGCCCCAGCATTTT. It encodes CASSLIGGRNQPQHF.